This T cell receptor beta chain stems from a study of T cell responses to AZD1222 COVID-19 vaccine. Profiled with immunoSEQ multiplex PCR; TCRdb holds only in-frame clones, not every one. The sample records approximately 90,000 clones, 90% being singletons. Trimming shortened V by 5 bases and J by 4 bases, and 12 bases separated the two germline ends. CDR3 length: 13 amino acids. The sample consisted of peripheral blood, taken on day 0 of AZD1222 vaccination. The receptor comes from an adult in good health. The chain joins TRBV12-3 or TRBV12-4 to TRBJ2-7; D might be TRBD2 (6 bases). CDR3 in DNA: TGTGCCAGCAGTCGAGCGGGCGGATACGAGCAGTACTTC. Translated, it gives CASSRAGGYEQYF.